The sample holds many counts of the clone carrying this T cell receptor beta chain. This sample is drawn from a study of T-cell reconstitution after alpha-beta-depleted transplantation in children. This CDR3 contains 11 residues. Per the germline V gene, CDR1 is SGHAT and CDR2 is FQNNGV. The germline V and J ends were trimmed by 3 bases and 7 bases, with 7 bases remaining between them. Unique molecular identifiers featured in how the TCRbeta library was prepared. TCRdb processed the PCR reads anew with MiXCR; each CDR3 protein has one entry. The profile shows 150,000 to 250,000 distinct CDR3 sequences, less than 15% of them singletons.

This chain uses TRBV11-2 with TRBJ2-7; D not certain. The TCR comes from a human donor who donated a stem cell graft to a child with acute lymphoblastic leukemia. The sample here was PBMCs from the stem cell graft donor, taken from the stem cell graft. The CDR3 protein is CASSFVGEQYF. Written as DNA, the CDR3 is TGTGCCAGCAGCTTTGTTGGGGAGCAGTACTTC.